Listed below are T cell receptor beta chains from one sample, sequenced in a study of cytomegalovirus exposure and HLA in healthy donors. Method: immunoSEQ multiplex PCR; TCRdb's copy keeps in-frame clones and lacks some. The table has about 57,000 clones, approximately 80% seen once. Sequencing used PBMCs. The origin of the receptors is a male donor in good health and CMV-seronegative. Both conserved end residues are part of each CDR3. The order of the fields is clone size, V gene, D gene, J gene, CDR3 DNA, CDR3 protein. The D gene is left open where the match is weak. Only some rows state a clone size, as once, few, many or a class for expanded clones.

few	TRBV30	TRBD1	TRBJ1-5	TGTGCCTGGAGTCCGGACAGGAAAAATCATAAGCCCCAGCATTTT	CAWSPDRKNHKPQHF
.	TRBV6-5	TRBD2	TRBJ2-2	TGTGCCAGTACTCGGCTAGCGGCGAACACCGGGGAGCTGTTTTTT	CASTRLAANTGELFF
once	TRBV27	TRBD1	TRBJ2-7	TGTGCCAGCAGTTCGACAGGGATTGGCCCCTACGAGCAGTACTTC	CASSSTGIGPYEQYF
.	TRBV19	TRBD1	TRBJ1-5	TGTGCCAGTCGGGACAGCAGTAGTCAGCCCCAGCATTTT	CASRDSSSQPQHF
.	TRBV10-3	.	TRBJ2-1	TGTGCCATCAGTGAGGGCAGTTCCTACAATGAGCAGTTCTTC	CAISEGSSYNEQFF
.	TRBV4-2	.	TRBJ1-3	TGTGCCAGCAGCCAAGATTGGGGGGGTACCATATATTTT	CASSQDWGGTIYF
few	TRBV7-2	TRBD2	TRBJ2-5	TGTGCCAGCAGCTTCGGAGTCGGGGGGGCCTTGGAGACCCAGTACTTC	CASSFGVGGALETQYF
.	TRBV19	TRBD1	TRBJ2-7	TGTGCCAGTAGTATGGGGACAGGGGGCTACGAGCAGTACTTC	CASSMGTGGYEQYF
.	TRBV4-2	.	TRBJ1-3	TGTGCCAGCAGCCAAGATTCTACAGAAGGAAACACCATATATTTT	CASSQDSTEGNTIYF
.	TRBV2	.	TRBJ2-1	TGTGCCAGCAGTCTAGCAGAGCAGTTCTTC	CASSLAEQFF
.	TRBV5-1	.	TRBJ2-7	TGCGCCAGCAGCTTGGCGGACTTTTCCTACGAGCAGTACTTC	CASSLADFSYEQYF
.	TRBV4-1	TRBD1	TRBJ1-1	TGCGCCAGCAGCCAGCCCGACAGGGAGGATACTGAAGCTTTCTTT	CASSQPDREDTEAFF
.	TRBV2	.	TRBJ1-5	TGTGCCAGCAACTTACAGGGATCTGATCAGCCCCAGCATTTT	CASNLQGSDQPQHF
.	TRBV6-5	.	TRBJ1-1	TGTGCCAGCAGTTACGCATTTGGGGGGTTGACTGAAGCTTTCTTT	CASSYAFGGLTEAFF
.	TRBV10-3	.	TRBJ1-2	TGTGCCATCAGTGGTGCAGGGGCGAGAGATATCTATGGCTACACCTTC	CAISGAGARDIYGYTF
.	TRBV7-9	TRBD1	TRBJ2-7	TGTGCCAGCAGCTTAGCCGCGACAGGGGACCTCGACGAGCAGTACTTC	CASSLAATGDLDEQYF
.	TRBV5-4	TRBD1	TRBJ1-1	TGTGCCAGCAGCCCAGGACAGGGGCGGAGGGGCACTGAAGCTTTCTTT	CASSPGQGRRGTEAFF
.	TRBV2	.	TRBJ2-3	TGTGCCAGCACGAGGGACTCCTCCAAGGGAGATACGCAGTATTTT	CASTRDSSKGDTQYF
few	TRBV7-2	.	TRBJ1-5	TGTGCCAGCAGCTTTAGCCAGGGGTGGGTAAGCCAGCATTTT	CASSFSQGWVSQHF
.	TRBV6-5	TRBD1	TRBJ2-3	TGTGCCAGCAGTTCTACAGGGGAAGCAGATACGCAGTATTTT	CASSSTGEADTQYF
.	TRBV4-3	.	TRBJ2-4	TGCGCCAGCAGCCAGGACGACAGTGCCAAAAACATTCAGTACTTC	CASSQDDSAKNIQYF
.	TRBV6-5	TRBD2	TRBJ2-5	TGTGCCAGCAGTTACTCTGCGCTAGCGGGGACCGAGACCCAGTACTTC	CASSYSALAGTETQYF
few	TRBV6-5	.	TRBJ2-7	TGTGCCAGCAGGGGACTCCCGAACTACGAGCAGTACTTC	CASRGLPNYEQYF
.	TRBV6-6	.	TRBJ1-2	TGTGCCAGCGCCCCAACCGGGTCGGCTAACTATGGCTACACCTTC	CASAPTGSANYGYTF
.	TRBV12-5	.	TRBJ2-1	TGTGCTAGTGGTTTGTGGCAGTCCTACAATGAGCAGTTCTTC	CASGLWQSYNEQFF
few	TRBV6-1	TRBD1	TRBJ1-5	TGTGCCGCCCGGGACAGGAGCAATCAGCCCCAGCATTTT	CAARDRSNQPQHF
.	TRBV10-2	.	TRBJ2-5	TGCGCCAGCACGGGACAAGTCGGGGAGACCCAGTACTTC	CASTGQVGETQYF
.	TRBV5-1	.	TRBJ2-3	TGCGCCAGCAGCCATTCGGGTAGGGGGGGGGCTGCAGATACGCAGTATTTT	CASSHSGRGGAADTQYF
.	TRBV6-5	TRBD1	TRBJ1-4	TGTGCCAGCAGTTACTCCCCGACAGGGCTGGGTGAAAAACTGTTTTTT	CASSYSPTGLGEKLFF